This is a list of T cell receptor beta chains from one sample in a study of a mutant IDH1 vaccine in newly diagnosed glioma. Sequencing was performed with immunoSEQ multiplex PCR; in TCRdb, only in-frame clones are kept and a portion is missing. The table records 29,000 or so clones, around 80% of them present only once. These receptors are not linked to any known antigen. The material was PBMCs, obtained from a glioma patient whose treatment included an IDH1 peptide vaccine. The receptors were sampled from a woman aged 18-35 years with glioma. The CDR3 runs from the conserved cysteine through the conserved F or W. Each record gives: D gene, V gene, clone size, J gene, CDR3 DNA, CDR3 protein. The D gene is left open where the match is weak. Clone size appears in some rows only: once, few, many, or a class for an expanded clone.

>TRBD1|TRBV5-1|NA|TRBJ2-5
TGCGCCAGCAGCCAAAGGACAGGGATAGGAGAGACCCAGTACTTC
CASSQRTGIGETQYF
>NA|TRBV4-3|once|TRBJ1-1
TGCGCCAGCAGCCAAGATAAGGAGGTCACTGAAGCTTTCTTT
CASSQDKEVTEAFF
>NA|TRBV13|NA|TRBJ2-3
TGTGCCAGCAGTGAAGTGGGTTTTGTCACAGATACGCAGTATTTT
CASSEVGFVTDTQYF
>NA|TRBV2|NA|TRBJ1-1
TGTGCCAGCAGTGGGTCTTGGAACACTGAAGCTTTCTTT
CASSGSWNTEAFF
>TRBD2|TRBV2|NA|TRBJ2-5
TGTGCCAGCAGGCGGGGGGCGGTCACAGAGACCCAGTACTTC
CASRRGAVTETQYF
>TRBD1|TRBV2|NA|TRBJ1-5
TGTGCCAGCCGTACAGGGGGCCAGCCCCAGCATTTT
CASRTGGQPQHF
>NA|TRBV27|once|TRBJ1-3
TGTGCCAGCTCGCGCTGGGGGGGCACCATATATTTT
CASSRWGGTIYF
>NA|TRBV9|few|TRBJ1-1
TGTGCCAGCAGCGTAGGTATTGGGACGGCGGGTGAAGCTTTCTTT
CASSVGIGTAGEAFF
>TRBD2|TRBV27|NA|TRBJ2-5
TGTGCCAGCAGTTCTATACTAGCGCAAAAAGAGACCCAGTACTTC
CASSSILAQKETQYF
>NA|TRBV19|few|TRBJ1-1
TGTGCCAGTAGTACCCAGGGGAGGACTGAAGCTTTCTTT
CASSTQGRTEAFF
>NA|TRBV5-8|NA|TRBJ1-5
TGTGCCAGCAGCTTCTCCTCCGTGGGCAATCAGCCCCAGCATTTT
CASSFSSVGNQPQHF
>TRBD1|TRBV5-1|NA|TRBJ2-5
TGCGCCAGCAGCTCGCTCACCGGGACAGCAGAGACCCAGTACTTC
CASSSLTGTAETQYF
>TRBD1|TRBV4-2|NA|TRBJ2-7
TGTGCCAGCAGCCAAGCAGGCGGACAGGAAGAGCAGTACTTC
CASSQAGGQEEQYF
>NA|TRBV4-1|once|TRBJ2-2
TGCGCCAGCAGTCCTCGAGAATCCGGGGCCGGGGAGCTGTTTTTT
CASSPRESGAGELFF
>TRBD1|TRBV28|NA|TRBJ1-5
TGTGCCAGCAGCCCCGGGACAGGCAATCAGCCCCAGCATTTT
CASSPGTGNQPQHF
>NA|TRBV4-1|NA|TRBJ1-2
TGCGCCAGCAGCCAAGCTACAAGGATTAAGGGCTACACCTTC
CASSQATRIKGYTF
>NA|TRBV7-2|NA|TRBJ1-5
TGTGCCAGCAGCTTCACGGGGGATCAGCCCCAGCATTTT
CASSFTGDQPQHF